What follows is one T cell receptor beta chain and its context. The method was immunoSEQ multiplex PCR; TCRdb's version includes in-frame clones alone and lacks a portion of them. The table shows about 140,000 clones, with roughly 90% occurring only once. Germline loops: CDR1 SGHNT, CDR2 YENEEA. The CDR3 sequence is 14 residues long. V was cut by 0 bases and J by 5 bases, with 10 bases left in between. These data are taken from a study of cytotoxic CD8 clonotypes in ibrutinib-treated CLL. Study-wide context: Specimens for response were gathered following a median about a year of therapy, spanning 6 to 36.

The material sequenced was PBMCs, taken after 12 months of ibrutinib treatment. The chain recombines TRBV11-3 with TRBJ2-5; possible D gene TRBD1, 5 bases. The origin of this receptor is a human donor with chronic lymphocytic leukemia. The CDR3 reads CASSLDIGAETQYF. For the CDR3, the DNA is TGTGCCAGCAGCTTAGACATAGGGGCGGAGACCCAGTACTTC.